This record covers a single T cell receptor (beta chain). Its antigen specificity is not known. The input lacks base qualities; no much larger clone sits a single base away. The germline V gene provides CDR1 SGHTA and CDR2 FQGNSA. Deletion took 5 bases off V and 8 bases off J, with a span of 12 bases between the germline ends. Reading from cysteine to phenylalanine, the CDR3 counts 12 amino acids. The entry retains the CDR3 DNA only, 36 bases that are in frame from base 1. The data stem from a study of blood T cell repertoires in COVID-19 (dated by TCRdb to the early 2020s). Some background on the complete study: Samples from collaborators originated in the United States, Italy and Spain and spanned both the acute and convalescent phases of COVID-19. The prospective study material was composed of cDNA or gDNA derived from T cells, B-cell-depleted T cells, or PBMCs. The repertoires were released in a freely available public database meant as a resource for research on the immune response to SARS-CoV-2. The samples were drawn from the first 160 participants of the ongoing ImmuneRACE study and from 1,254 subjects provided by 6 global collaborators. Subjects who had been exposed to COVID-19, were actively infected with it, or had recovered from it provided the deeply sampled blood TCRbeta repertoires that made up the dataset. Where available, HLA class I and class II types were taken from metadata supplied by the sample provider and were not determined by assay-based typing. Nearly every sample came with metadata listing a de-identified subject ID, COVID-19 status, age in years and sex.

General study outcomes and caveats: The amount of clinical and demographic metadata varied by source and participant and was provided uncurated.

TCRbeta CDR3 regions were amplified from genomic DNA by means of the immunoSEQ Assay, a bias-controlled multiplex PCR. Per the source publication's procedure: Nucleated cell counts per sample were estimated from amplification of reference gene primers within the assay. Sequence reads were collapsed and filtered to measure the absolute abundance of every unique TCRbeta CDR3 rearrangement. Productive Simpson clonality was computed per sample as the square root of Simpson's diversity index over productive rearrangements. TCRdb holds this immuneACCESS table with in-frame rearrangements only. Some clones are missing; in checked studies, unresolved V genes explain under half, and the rest has no known cause. V and J calls plus clone size are reproduced from that table; the DNA served to infer D and trimming. The sample profile shows over 250,000 clones; 75% to 90% of them were found once. The ten top clones hold 6% to 8% of the sample.

At one collaborating source in Seattle, patients were enrolled during active infection and were followed longitudinally through the course of disease. Whole blood was collected in K2EDTA tubes by collaborating institutions according to the institutions' own protocols. For TCRbeta analysis, collaborators shipped samples as frozen whole blood, isolated PBMCs, or DNA extracted from either of those sample types. This receptor was identified in a woman in her forties or fifties with COVID-19, enrolled during active disease. The chain is made from TRBV7-2 and TRBJ1-2, and perhaps TRBD1 as D gene, on 6 matching bases. Sequenced sample: peripheral blood. This receptor carries the CDR3 CASSPNRDGYTF. The nucleotide sequence reads TGTGCCAGCAGCCCAAACAGGGACGGCTACACCTTC.